This TCR beta chain was found in a study of blood T cell repertoires in COVID-19. In the study overall: The United States, Italy and Spain provided the acute and convalescent COVID-19 samples. Sample material is recorded as cDNA or gDNA derived from T cells, B-cell-depleted T cells, or PBMCs.

The CDR3 consists of 14 residues. V lost 5 bases, J lost 8 bases, and 8 bases stayed unmatched. The germline V gene has CDR1 SGHTA and CDR2 FQGNSA. Per the original data handling: Amplifying reference gene primers gave estimates of nucleated cell counts. TCRdb's copy holds only in-frame clones and misses some; the assay was immunoSEQ multiplex PCR. That table supplies the V and J calls and clone size; D and trimming were determined from the DNA. The table has about 120,000 clones, 90% seen once. V gene TRBV7-2 combines with J gene TRBJ2-1; 8 bases match TRBD2. The sample was peripheral blood. The clonotype originates from a human donor with active COVID-19. The donor label of this sample is uncertain. CDR3 amino acids: CASSAGTSLDEQFF. CDR3 in DNA: TGTGCCAGCAGCGCCGGGACTAGTCTCGATGAGCAGTTCTTC.